This entry describes one T cell receptor beta chain. The data are from a study of T cell changes during pregnancy in multiple sclerosis. Sequenced by immunoSEQ multiplex PCR; TCRdb stores in-frame clones only, minus some. The repertoire holds around 97,000 clones, with around nine tenths as singletons. CDR3 length equals 16 residues. The starting material was peripheral blood, obtained after pregnancy. This chain links TRBV21-1 with TRBJ1-1. TRBV21-1 is given as a pseudogene. The receptor's source is a female donor with multiple sclerosis, enrolled in a pregnancy study. As DNA, the CDR3 is TGTGCCAGCAGCAAAAGGCCCCAAGGAGGTCACACTGAAGCTTTCTTT. It yields the protein CASSKRPQGGHTEAFF.